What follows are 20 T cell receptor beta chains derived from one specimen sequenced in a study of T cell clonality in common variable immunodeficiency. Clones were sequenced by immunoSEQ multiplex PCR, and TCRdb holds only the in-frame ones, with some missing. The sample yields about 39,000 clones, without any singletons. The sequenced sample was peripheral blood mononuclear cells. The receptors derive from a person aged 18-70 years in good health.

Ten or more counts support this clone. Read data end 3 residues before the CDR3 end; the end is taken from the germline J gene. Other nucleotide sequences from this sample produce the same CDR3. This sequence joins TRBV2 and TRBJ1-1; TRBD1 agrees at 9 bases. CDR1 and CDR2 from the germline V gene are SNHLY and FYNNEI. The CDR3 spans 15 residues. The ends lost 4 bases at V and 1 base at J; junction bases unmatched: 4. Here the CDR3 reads CASSAQGAPNTEAFF. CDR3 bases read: TGTGCCAGCAGTGCACAGGGGGCGCCGAACACTGAA.

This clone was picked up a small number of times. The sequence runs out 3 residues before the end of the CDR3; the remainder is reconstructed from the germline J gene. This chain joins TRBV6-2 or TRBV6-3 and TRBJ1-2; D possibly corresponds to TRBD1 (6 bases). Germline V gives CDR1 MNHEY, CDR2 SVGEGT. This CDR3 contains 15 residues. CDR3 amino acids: CASSYRPDSSYDYTF. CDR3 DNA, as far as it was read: TGTGCCAGCAGTTACAGGCCGGACAGCTCCTACGAC.

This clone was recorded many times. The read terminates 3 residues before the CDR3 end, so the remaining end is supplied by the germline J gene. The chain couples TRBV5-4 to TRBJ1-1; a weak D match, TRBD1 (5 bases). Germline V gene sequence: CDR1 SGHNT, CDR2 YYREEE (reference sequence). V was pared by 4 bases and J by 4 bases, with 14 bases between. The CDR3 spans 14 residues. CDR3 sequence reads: CASSPWGGATEAFF. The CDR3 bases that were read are TGTGCCAGCAGCCCTTGGGGAGGGGCCACTGAA. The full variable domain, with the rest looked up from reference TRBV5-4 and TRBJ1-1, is ETGVTQSPTHLIKTRGQQVTLRCSSQSGHNTVSWYQQALGQGPQFIFQYYREEENGRGNFPPRFSGLQFPNYSSELNVNALELDDSALYLCASSPWGGATEAFFGQGTRLTVV.

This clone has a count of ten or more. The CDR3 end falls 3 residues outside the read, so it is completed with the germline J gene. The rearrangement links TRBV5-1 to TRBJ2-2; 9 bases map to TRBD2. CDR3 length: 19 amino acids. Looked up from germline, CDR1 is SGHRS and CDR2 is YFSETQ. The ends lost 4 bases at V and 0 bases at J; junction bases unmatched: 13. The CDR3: CASSLTLAGGPSNTGELFF. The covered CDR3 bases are TGCGCCAGCAGCCTCACTCTTGCGGGAGGGCCCTCGAACACCGGGGAG. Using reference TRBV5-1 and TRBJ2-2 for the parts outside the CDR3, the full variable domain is KAGVTQTPRYLIKTRGQQVTLSCSPISGHRSVSWYQQTPGQGLQFLFEYFSETQRNKGNFPGRFSGRQFSNSRSEMNVSTLELGDSALYLCASSLTLAGGPSNTGELFFGEGSRLTVL.

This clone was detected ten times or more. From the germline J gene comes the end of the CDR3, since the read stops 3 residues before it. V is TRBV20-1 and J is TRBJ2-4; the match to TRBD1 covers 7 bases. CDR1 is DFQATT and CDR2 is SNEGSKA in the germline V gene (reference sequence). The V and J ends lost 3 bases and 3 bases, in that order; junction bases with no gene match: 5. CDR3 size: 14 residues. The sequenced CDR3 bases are TGCAGTGCTAGGGCAGGGACAGTCAAAAACATT. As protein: CSARAGTVKNI. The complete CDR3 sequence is CSARAGTVKNIQYF.

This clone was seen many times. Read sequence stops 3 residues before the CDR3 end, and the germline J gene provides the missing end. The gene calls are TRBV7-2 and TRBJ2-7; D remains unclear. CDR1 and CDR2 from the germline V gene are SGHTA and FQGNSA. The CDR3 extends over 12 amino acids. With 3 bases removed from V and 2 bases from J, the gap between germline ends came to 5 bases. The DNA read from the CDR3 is TGTGCCAGCAGCTTTTTTACCTACGAG. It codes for CASSFFTYE. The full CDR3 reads CASSFFTYEQYF.

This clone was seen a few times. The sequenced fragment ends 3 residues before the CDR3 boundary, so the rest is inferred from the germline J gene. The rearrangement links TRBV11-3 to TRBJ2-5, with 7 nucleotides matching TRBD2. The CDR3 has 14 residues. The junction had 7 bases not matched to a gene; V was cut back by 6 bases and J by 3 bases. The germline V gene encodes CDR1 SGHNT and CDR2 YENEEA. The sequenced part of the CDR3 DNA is TGTGCCAGCAGTTTTACTAGCGCCGAAGAGACC. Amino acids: CASSFTSAEET. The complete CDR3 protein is CASSFTSAEETQYF. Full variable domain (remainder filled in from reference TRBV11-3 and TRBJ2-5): EAGVVQSPRYKIIEKKQPVAFWCNPISGHNTLYWYLQNLGQGPELLIRYENEEAVDDSQLPKDRFSAERLKGVDSTLKIQPAELGDSAVYLCASSFTSAEETQYFGPGTRLLVL.

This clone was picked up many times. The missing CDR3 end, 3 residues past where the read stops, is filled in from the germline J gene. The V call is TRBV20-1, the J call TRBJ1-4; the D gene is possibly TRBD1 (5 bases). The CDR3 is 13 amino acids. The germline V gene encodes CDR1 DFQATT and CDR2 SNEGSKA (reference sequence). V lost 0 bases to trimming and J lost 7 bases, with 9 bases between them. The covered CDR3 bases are TGCAGTGCTAGAGAGACCAGGGCTGAAAAA. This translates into CSARETRAEK. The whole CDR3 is CSARETRAEKLFF.

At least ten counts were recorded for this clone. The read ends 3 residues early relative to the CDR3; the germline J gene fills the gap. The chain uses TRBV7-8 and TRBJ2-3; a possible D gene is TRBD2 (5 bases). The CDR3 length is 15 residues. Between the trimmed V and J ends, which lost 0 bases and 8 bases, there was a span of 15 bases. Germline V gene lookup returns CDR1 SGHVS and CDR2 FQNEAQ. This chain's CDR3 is CASSLARAAQGTQYF. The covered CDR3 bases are TGTGCCAGCAGCTTAGCGCGAGCGGCACAAGGTACG.

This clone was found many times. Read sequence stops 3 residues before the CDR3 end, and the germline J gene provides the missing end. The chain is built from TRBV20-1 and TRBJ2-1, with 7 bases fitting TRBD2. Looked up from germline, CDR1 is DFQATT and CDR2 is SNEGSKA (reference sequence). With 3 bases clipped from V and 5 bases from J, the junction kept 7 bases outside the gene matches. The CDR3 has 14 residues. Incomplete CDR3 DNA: TGCAGTGCTAGTCTGGCGGGAGTGAACAATGAG. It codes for CSASLAGVNNE. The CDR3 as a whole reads CSASLAGVNNEQFF.

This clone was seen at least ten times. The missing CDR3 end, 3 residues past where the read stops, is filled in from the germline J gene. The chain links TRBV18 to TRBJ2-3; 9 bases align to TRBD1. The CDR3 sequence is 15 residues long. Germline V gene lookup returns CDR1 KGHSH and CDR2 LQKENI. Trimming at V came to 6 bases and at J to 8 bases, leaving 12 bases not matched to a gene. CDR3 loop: CASSPDRGTQGTQYF. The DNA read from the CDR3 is TGTGCCAGCTCTCCAGACAGGGGGACACAGGGTACG.

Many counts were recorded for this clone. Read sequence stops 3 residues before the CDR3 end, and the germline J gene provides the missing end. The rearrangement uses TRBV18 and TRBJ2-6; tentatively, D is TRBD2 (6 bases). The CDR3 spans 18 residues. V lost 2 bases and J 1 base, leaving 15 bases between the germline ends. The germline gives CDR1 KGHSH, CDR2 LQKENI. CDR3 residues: CASSPVAGRRSGANVLTF. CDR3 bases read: TGTGCCAGCTCACCAGTCGCAGGGAGGCGGTCTGGGGCCAACGTC.

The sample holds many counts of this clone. CDR3 DNA (partial): TGTGCCAGCAGTACAGGGCCCGAG. Its protein is CASSTGPE. The complete CDR3 protein is CASSTGPEQYF. This chain uses TRBV7-2 with TRBJ2-7; the D gene is possibly TRBD1 (6 bases). The read ends 3 residues early relative to the CDR3; the germline J gene fills the gap. Between the trimmed V and J ends, which lost 6 bases and 6 bases, there was a span of 9 bases. Per germline, CDR1 SGHTA and CDR2 FQGNSA. The CDR3 contains 11 residues.

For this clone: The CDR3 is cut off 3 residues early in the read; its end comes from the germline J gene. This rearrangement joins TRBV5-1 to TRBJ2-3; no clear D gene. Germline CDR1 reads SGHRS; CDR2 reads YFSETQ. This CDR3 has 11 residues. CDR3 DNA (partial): TGCGCCAGCAGCAGACAAGAGACG. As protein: CASSRQET. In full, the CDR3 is CASSRQETQYF.

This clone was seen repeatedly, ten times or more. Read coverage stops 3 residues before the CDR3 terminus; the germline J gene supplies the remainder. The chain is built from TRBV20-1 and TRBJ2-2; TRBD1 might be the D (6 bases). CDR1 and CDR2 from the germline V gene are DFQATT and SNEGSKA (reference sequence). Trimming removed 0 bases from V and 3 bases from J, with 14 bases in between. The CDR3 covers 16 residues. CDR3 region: CSARDPWGPDTGELFF. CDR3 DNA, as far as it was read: TGCAGTGCTAGAGATCCATGGGGGCCGGACACCGGGGAG.

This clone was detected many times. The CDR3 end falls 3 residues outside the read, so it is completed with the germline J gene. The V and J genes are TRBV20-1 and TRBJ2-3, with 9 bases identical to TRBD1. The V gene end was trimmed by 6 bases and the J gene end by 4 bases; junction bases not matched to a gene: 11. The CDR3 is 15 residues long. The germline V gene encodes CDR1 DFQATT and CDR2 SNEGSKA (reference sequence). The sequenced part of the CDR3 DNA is TGCAGTGCCCTTCCGGGACAGGGTAAACCAGATACG. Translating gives CSALPGQGKPDT. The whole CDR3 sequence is CSALPGQGKPDTQYF.

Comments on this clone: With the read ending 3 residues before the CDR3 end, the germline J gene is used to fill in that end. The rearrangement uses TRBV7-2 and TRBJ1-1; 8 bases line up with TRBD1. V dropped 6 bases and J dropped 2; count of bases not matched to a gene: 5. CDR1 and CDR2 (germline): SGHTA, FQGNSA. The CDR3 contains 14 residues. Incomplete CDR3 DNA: TGTGCCAGCAGGAAGACAGGGGCTAACACTGAA. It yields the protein CASRKTGANTE. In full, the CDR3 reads CASRKTGANTEAFF.

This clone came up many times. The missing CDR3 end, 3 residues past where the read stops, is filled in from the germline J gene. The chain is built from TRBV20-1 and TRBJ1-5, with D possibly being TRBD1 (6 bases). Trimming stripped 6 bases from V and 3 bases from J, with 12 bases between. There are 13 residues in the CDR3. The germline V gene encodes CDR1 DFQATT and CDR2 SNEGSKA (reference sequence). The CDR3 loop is CSASRTDNQPQHF. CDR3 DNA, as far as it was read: TGCAGTGCATCGCGGACAGACAATCAGCCC.

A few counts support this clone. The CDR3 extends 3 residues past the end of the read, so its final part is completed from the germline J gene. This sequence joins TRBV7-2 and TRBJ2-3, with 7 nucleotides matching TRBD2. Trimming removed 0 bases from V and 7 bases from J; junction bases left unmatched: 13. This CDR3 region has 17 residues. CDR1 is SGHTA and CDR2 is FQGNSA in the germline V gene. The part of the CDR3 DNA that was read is TGTGCCAGCAGCTTAGCGCCGGGGCGGGGGTCCCTTAATACG. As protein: CASSLAPGRGSLNT. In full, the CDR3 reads CASSLAPGRGSLNTQYF.

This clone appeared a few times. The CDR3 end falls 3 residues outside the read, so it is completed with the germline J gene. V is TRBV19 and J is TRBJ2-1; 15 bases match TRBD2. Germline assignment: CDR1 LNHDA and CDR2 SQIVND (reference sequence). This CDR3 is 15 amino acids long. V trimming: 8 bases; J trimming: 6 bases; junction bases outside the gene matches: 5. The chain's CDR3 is CASGPGLAGGNEQFF. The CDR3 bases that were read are TGTGCCAGTGGACCGGGACTAGCGGGAGGCAATGAG. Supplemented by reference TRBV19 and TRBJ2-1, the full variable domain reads DGGITQSPKYLFRKEGQNVTLSCEQNLNHDAMYWYRQDPGQGLRLIYYSQIVNDFQKGDIAEGYSVSREKKESFPLTVTSAQKNPTAFYLCASGPGLAGGNEQFFGPGTRLTVL.